Shown below are 21 T cell receptor beta chains from a single sample sequenced in a study of blood T cell repertoires in COVID-19 (TCRdb year 2020). Libraries were built with the immunoSEQ multiplex PCR assay. The source is immuneACCESS, and TCRdb retained only in-frame sequences with V and J called. Part of the clones is not carried over; for the studies checked, unresolved V genes explain less than half of this, and the remainder is unexplained. The sample includes approximately 300,000 clones, with around nine tenths observed a single time. About 11% of the sample comes from the top ten. The sequencing input was peripheral blood. Every receptor here comes from a woman in her 30s with COVID-19, enrolled during active disease.

The chain links TRBV18 to TRBJ1-5, with TRBD1 matching 9 bases. Germline CDR1 reads KGHSH; CDR2 reads LQKENI. The CDR3 totals 15 residues. After removal of 4 bases from V and 3 bases from J, the junction contained 4 bases not matched to a gene. For the CDR3, the DNA is TGTGCCAGCTCACAGGGACAGGGTAACAATCAGCCCCAGCATTTT. This gives the protein CASSQGQGNNQPQHF.

The CDR3 DNA follows: TGTGCCAGCAGCATCACTCCCTTGGCTGAAGCTTTCTTT. Encoded protein: CASSITPLAEAFF. This chain joins TRBV5-5 and TRBJ1-1; D gene unclear. V gave up 4 bases and J gave up 6 bases, with 13 bases separating them. The CDR3 loop spans 13 amino acids. CDR1 is SGHKS, CDR2 YYEKEE, per germline (reference sequence).

The chain carries TRBV18 and TRBJ2-1, with a possible D match to TRBD1 (6 bases). Germline assignment: CDR1 KGHSH and CDR2 LQKENI. This CDR3 is built from 13 residues. V lost 5 bases, J lost 5 bases, and 10 bases lay in between. The CDR3 here is CASSRDKNNEQFF. CDR3 nucleotides: TGTGCCAGCTCAAGGGACAAAAACAATGAGCAGTTCTTC.

This chain connects TRBV6-5 to TRBJ2-2; D not certain. Trimming stripped 5 bases from V and 8 bases from J, with 12 bases between. CDR1 MNHEY and CDR2 SVGAGI come from the germline V gene. CDR3 size: 13 residues. CDR3 nucleotides: TGTGCCAGCAGTAACGTCGTTACAGGGGAGCTGTTTTTT. Its protein product is CASSNVVTGELFF.

This rearrangement joins TRBV4-3 to TRBJ2-7; possibly TRBD2 for D (7 bases). From germline, CDR1 is LGHNA and CDR2 YSLEER. V was shortened by 1 base and J by 4 bases, with 14 bases between the two germline ends. This CDR3 has 15 residues. The CDR3 loop is CASSQARGAGYEQYF. DNA of the CDR3: TGCGCCAGCAGCCAAGCACGGGGGGCAGGTTACGAGCAGTACTTC.

V gene TRBV28 combines with J gene TRBJ2-2, with 9 bases matching TRBD1. V lost 3 bases, J lost 7 bases, and 9 bases stayed unmatched. Germline values: CDR1 MDHEN, CDR2 SYDVKM. The CDR3 totals 16 residues. This CDR3 reads CASSFIIDRGSGELFF. CDR3 DNA: TGTGCCAGCAGTTTCATTATCGACAGGGGGAGCGGGGAGCTGTTTTTT.

The V and J genes are TRBV2 and TRBJ2-7; 10 bases are shared with TRBD1. The CDR3 length is 15 residues. After removal of 6 bases from V and 0 bases from J, the junction contained 5 bases not matched to a gene. From germline, CDR1 is SNHLY and CDR2 FYNNEI. CDR3 in amino acids: CASSRDRGVSYEQYF. The CDR3 nucleotides are TGTGCCAGCAGCAGGGACAGGGGCGTCTCCTACGAGCAGTACTTC.

The chain joins TRBV12-3 or TRBV12-4 to TRBJ2-4; 9 bases map to TRBD1. V lost 6 bases, J lost 3 bases, and 0 bases stayed unmatched. The CDR3 is 13 amino acids. CDR3 sequence: CASRGQGKNIQYF. The CDR3 DNA reads TGTGCCAGCAGGGGACAGGGCAAAAACATTCAGTACTTC.

V and J are TRBV6-5 and TRBJ2-3; weak D call: TRBD2 (6 bases). In germline, CDR1 is MNHEY, CDR2 SVGAGI. This CDR3 comprises 11 residues. Here the CDR3 DNA reads TGTGGGAGCGGGAGCACAGATACGCAGTATTTT. Its protein is CGSGSTDTQYF.

The chain employs TRBV30 and TRBJ1-5; the D is unclear. The CDR3 length is 15 residues. The germline V gene has CDR1 GTSNPN and CDR2 SVGIG (reference sequence). The V gene lost 4 bases and the J gene lost 4 bases, with 17 bases spanning the gap. In DNA form, the CDR3 reads TGTGCCTGGACCCTACCTGGGCAGTTAAATCAGCCCCAGCATTTT. This sequence encodes CAWTLPGQLNQPQHF.

The V call is TRBV18, the J call TRBJ2-1, with TRBD2 identical over 13 bases. Germline V gene data show CDR1 as KGHSH and CDR2 as LQKENI. Trimming cost V 4 bases and J 9 bases; bases outside gene matches: 3. This CDR3 has 14 amino acids. The CDR3 sequence: CASSRGLAGAEQFF. For the CDR3, the DNA is TGTGCCAGCTCACGAGGACTAGCGGGAGCTGAGCAGTTCTTC.

The genes are TRBV10-3 and TRBJ1-1; D is uncertain. The CDR3 has 12 residues. The germline gives CDR1 ENHRY, CDR2 SYGVKD. The germline V and J ends were trimmed by 11 bases and 4 bases, with 14 bases remaining between them. CDR3 bases: TGTGCCGCGGGGAGGGAAGGCACTGAAGCTTTCTTT. Translating gives CAAGREGTEAFF.

The rearrangement uses TRBV4-2 and TRBJ2-3; D is perhaps TRBD1 (7 bases). The CDR3 is 16 residues long. The germline V gene has CDR1 LGHNA and CDR2 YNFKEQ. V was pared by 3 bases and J by 3 bases, with 16 bases between. This CDR3 reads CASSQEAGGRTDTQYF. The CDR3 DNA follows: TGTGCCAGCAGCCAGGAGGCAGGGGGGAGGACAGATACGCAGTATTTT.

In this sample, this clone turned up a few times. The chain uses TRBV6-5 and TRBJ1-2, with 8 bases fitting TRBD1. Germline trimming cut 4 bases from V and 7 bases from J; bases unmatched to any gene: 11. This CDR3 contains 15 residues. Germline CDR1 MNHEY, CDR2 SVGAGI. This chain's CDR3 is CASSFGQGGSGGYTF. The CDR3 DNA reads TGTGCCAGCAGTTTTGGACAGGGTGGGTCGGGTGGCTACACCTTC.

This clone was found a few times. CDR3 nucleotide sequence: TGTGCCACCAGTGATCCTGACAGGGATCCAGACGAGCAGTACTTC. Translating it yields CATSDPDRDPDEQYF. V and J are TRBV24-1 and TRBJ2-7, with TRBD1 identical over 7 bases. J gave up 5 bases and V 3 bases, and 9 bases lay outside the gene matches. The CDR3 is 15 amino acids. The germline V gene encodes CDR1 KGHDR and CDR2 SFDVKD.

The J gene is TRBJ2-1, the V gene TRBV2, with TRBD2 matching 11 bases. Germline V gene lookup returns CDR1 SNHLY and CDR2 FYNNEI. J was trimmed by 9 bases and V by 6 bases; bases with no gene match: 4. There are 13 residues in the CDR3. The CDR3 nucleotides are TGTGCCAGCAGGGCCGGGACTAGCGGTGAGCAGTTCTTC. It codes for CASRAGTSGEQFF.

V usage is TRBV18 and J usage is TRBJ2-5, with TRBD2 matching over 8 bases. J lost 4 bases, V lost 2 bases, and 9 bases had no gene match. Germline V gene data show CDR1 as KGHSH and CDR2 as LQKENI. The CDR3 totals 16 residues. CDR3 sequence reads: CASSPLTPSGLETQYF. CDR3 DNA: TGTGCCAGCTCACCATTGACTCCTAGCGGGCTAGAGACCCAGTACTTC.

V is TRBV19 and J is TRBJ1-1; 9 nucleotides align to TRBD1. The CDR3 sequence is 13 residues long. Germline CDR1 LNHDA, CDR2 SQIVND (reference sequence). Trimming took 6 bases from V and 1 from J; bases not matched to a gene: 0. The DNA of the CDR3 is TGTGCCAGTAGACAGGGGGCGAACACTGAAGCTTTCTTT. This codes for CASRQGANTEAFF.

The chain recombines TRBV19 with TRBJ2-5; TRBD1 agrees at 10 bases. The V segment lost 2 bases and the J segment 4 bases; nucleotides outside the gene matches: 4. Germline-derived CDR1 and CDR2 are LNHDA and SQIVND (reference sequence). The CDR3 contains 15 residues. The CDR3 sequence is CASSIQGQGSETQYF. CDR3 coding DNA: TGTGCCAGTAGTATACAGGGACAGGGGTCAGAGACCCAGTACTTC.

The gene calls are TRBV9 and TRBJ1-1; D uncertain. This CDR3 has 15 residues. Germline lookup yields CDR1 SGDLS and CDR2 YYNGEE. The ends were cut back, 3 bases at V and 1 base at J, with 13 bases in the middle. This chain's CDR3 is CASSATGTGNTEAFF. The CDR3, as DNA: TGTGCCAGCAGCGCGACGGGTACGGGGAACACTGAAGCTTTCTTT.

Details on this clone: Because the CDR3 is missing its conserved closing phenylalanine or tryptophan, this is likely a read error. Because the CDR3's place on the DNA is in doubt, the DNA is left out and the CDR3 is given as listed by TCRdb. CDR3 protein: CTSSQDWDRLHL. The chain uses TRBV1 and TRBJ2-7; the D segment call TRBD1 is taken from the table without a DNA check. TRBV1 is classified as a pseudogene. The CDR3 adds up to 12 amino acids, both ends counted.